The present entry profiles one T cell receptor (beta chain) with its context. At least ten counts were recorded for this clonotype. The clone's antigen remains unknown. Base-call qualities are not available, and no considerably larger clone is one nucleotide away. Cut back by 7 bases and 4 bases, the V and J ends lie 10 bases apart. The CDR3, from cysteine to phenylalanine, totals 12 residues. Only the CDR3 portion is preserved as DNA: 36 bases, with reading frame beginning at the first base. CDR1 LGHNT and CDR2 FRNRAP are derived from the germline V gene. The data are from a study of regulatory T cells in long-lasting Graves disease listed by TCRdb under 2021. At the level of the whole study: Persistent Graves' disease meant more than 5 years of antithyroid drug treatment with TSH receptor autoantibodies that stayed positive. This study used TCR sequencing and RNA sequencing of peripheral blood to compare persistent Graves' disease patients against newly diagnosed Graves' disease patients. The study took place in China and was registered as a clinical trial. A total of 33 samples were covered by TCR sequencing, comprising around 13 persistent and some 20 newly diagnosed Graves' disease patients. In the clinical cohort, patients with persistent Graves' disease had used antithyroid drugs for an average of around 9.3 years.

Points the paper makes about the study in general: Persistent patients shared more public clonotypes among themselves (roughly 2,700) than newly diagnosed patients did (over 950). Compared with newly diagnosed patients, patients with persistent Graves' disease had lower TCR Shannon entropy and fewer highly expanded clones, which suggests clonal expansion. Only the TCR beta chain was sequenced and analyzed. Peripheral blood alone was examined, since thyroid tissue, which constituted the primary lesion, could not be accessed. The small sample size was acknowledged by the authors as a limitation that may reduce accuracy. Persistent disease showed preferential use of TRBV28, TRBJ1-2 and TRBJ2-5, whereas newly diagnosed disease favored TRBV20-1 and TRBJ2-1.

The sample's time point, from its label and the paper: persistent/refractory GD, antithyroid drugs over 5 years with positive TRAb. For both TCR sequencing and RNA sequencing, RNA was extracted from PBMCs in TRIzol. The diagnosis of Graves' disease followed American Thyroid Association guidelines. Patients were recruited from an endocrinology department in Xi'an, China. Each patient gave 8.5 to 9.5 milliliters of peripheral blood, collected in an EDTA anticoagulant tube. PBMCs were isolated by Ficoll Paque Plus density gradient separation without further T cell sorting. An Agilent 2100 Bioanalyzer and agarose gel were used to check RNA quality, while a NanoDrop 2000 measured RNA concentration. Libraries were built with multiplex PCR. The instrument was an Illumina HiSeq 4000. iRepertoire HTBI primers and Arm-PCR amplification of CDR3 regions were used to construct TCR beta libraries. Before sequencing, the PCR products underwent gel purification. The study's own analysis went as follows. A total of 62 TRBV and some 15 TRBJ segments were identified across samples and were used for gene usage analysis of CDR3 amino acid clonotypes. COPE and FqMerger were used to merge the filtered high-quality paired reads into contigs. BLAST was used to align contigs to the IMGT TRBV, TRBD and TRBJ reference genes, and CDR3 was defined following IMGT. Highly expanded clones were defined as clonotypes with a frequency above 0.1%. Shannon entropy served as the measure of repertoire diversity, while the Gini coefficient captured V-J evenness. A clonotype found in more than one individual was treated as public. Clones were called with MiXCR by TCRdb after fastp trimmed the public reads at Q25, and only in-frame beta chains were retained. Rows with one shared CDR3 protein collapse into an entry with the most common genes and DNA. The V and J calls come from TCRdb's annotation, not from the publication. The sample records about 660,000 distinct CDR3 sequences, about 30% of which are singletons. Jointly, the top ten make up 42% of the sample.

The material sequenced was peripheral blood mononuclear cells (PBMCs), taken when the disease was refractory, from a patient treated with antithyroid drugs. The sequence was obtained from a female donor with Graves disease. Recombination joined TRBV12-5 with TRBJ1-2; the D gene is unclear. The CDR3 is CASAMGAYGYTF. The nucleotide sequence is given as TGTGCTAGTGCTATGGGCGCCTATGGCTACACCTTC. Reference TRBV12-5 and TRBJ1-2 proteins supply the regions before and after the CDR3; the full variable domain is: DARVTQTPRHKVTEMGQEVTMRCQPILGHNTVFWYRQTMMQGLELLAYFRNRAPLDDSGMPKDRFSAEMPDATLATLKIQPSEPRDSAVYFCASAMGAYGYTFGSGTRLTVV.